The T cell receptor (beta chain) described here comes from a study of CXCR3-negative and CXCR3-positive naive CD8 T cells. The study's findings and limits: When CXCR3-positive naive cells were set against CXCR3-negative naive cells, the former had more hydrophobic TRB CDR3s. Freshly isolated PBMCs were used in most assays, given partial CXCR3 loss after freezing.

A note on this clonotype: The target antigen is unknown.

UMI-labeled 5' RACE yielded the TRB cDNA libraries. With the 5' RACE reads reprocessed, TCRdb shows one record per CDR3 protein and no DNA. The specimen's table records about 89,000 distinct CDR3 sequences. Looked up from germline, CDR1 is SEHNR and CDR2 is FQNEAQ (reference sequence). The CDR3 covers 12 residues. The source material was naive CXCR3+ CD8+ T cells from blood. Subset of the sample: CD45RO-CCR7+CD27+CD95- naive CD8+ T cells expressing CXCR3 (TNR3+). This TCR derives from a human donor in good health. Some clones in this sample may be carry-over from other donors' samples. The chain combines TRBV7-9 with TRBJ1-1. CDR3 sequence reads: CASSFRSHEAFF.